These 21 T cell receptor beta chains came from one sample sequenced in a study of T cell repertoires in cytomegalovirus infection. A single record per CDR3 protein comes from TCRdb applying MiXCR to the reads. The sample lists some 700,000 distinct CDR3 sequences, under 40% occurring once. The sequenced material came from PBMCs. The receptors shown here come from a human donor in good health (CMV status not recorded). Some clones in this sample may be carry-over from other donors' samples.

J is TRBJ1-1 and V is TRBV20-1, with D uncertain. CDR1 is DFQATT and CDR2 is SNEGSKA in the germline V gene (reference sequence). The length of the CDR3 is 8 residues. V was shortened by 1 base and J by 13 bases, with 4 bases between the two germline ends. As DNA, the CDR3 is TGCAGTGCTAGAGGAGGTTTCTTT. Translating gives CSARGGFF.

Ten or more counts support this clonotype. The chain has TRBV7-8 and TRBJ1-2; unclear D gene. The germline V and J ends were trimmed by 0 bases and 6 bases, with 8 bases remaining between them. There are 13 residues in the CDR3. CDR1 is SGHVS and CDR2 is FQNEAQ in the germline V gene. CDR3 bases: TGTGCCAGCAGCTTAGCGGGTCGGGATGGCTACACCTTC. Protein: CASSLAGRDGYTF.

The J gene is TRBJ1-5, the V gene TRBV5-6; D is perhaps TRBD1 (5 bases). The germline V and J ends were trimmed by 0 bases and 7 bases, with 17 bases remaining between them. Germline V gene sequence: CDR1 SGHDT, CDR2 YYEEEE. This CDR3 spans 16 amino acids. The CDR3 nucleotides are TGTGCCAGCAGCTTGGGCGGGGGGAGTAGATTCCAGCCCCAGCATTTT. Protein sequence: CASSLGGGSRFQPQHF.

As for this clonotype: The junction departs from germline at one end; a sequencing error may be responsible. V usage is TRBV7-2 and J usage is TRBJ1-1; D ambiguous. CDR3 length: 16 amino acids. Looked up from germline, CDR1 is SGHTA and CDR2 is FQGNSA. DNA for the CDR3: TGTGCCGGCAGCCCCAATCCCGGGAAATGGAGCACTGAAGCTTTCTTT. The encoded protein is CAGSPNPGKWSTEAFF. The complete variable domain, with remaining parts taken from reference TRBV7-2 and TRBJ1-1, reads GAGVSQSPSNKVTEKGKDVELRCDPISGHTALYWYRQSLGQGLEFLIYFQGNSAPDKSGLPSDRFSAERTGGSVSTLTIQRTQQEDSAVYLCAGSPNPGKWSTEAFFGQGTRLTVV.

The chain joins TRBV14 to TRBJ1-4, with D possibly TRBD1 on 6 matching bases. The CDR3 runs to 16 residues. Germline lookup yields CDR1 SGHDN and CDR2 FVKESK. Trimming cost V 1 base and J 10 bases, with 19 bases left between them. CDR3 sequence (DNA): TGTGCCAGCAGCCAAGGCCCTTTTCGGACAGATAGAAAACTGTTTTTT. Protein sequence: CASSQGPFRTDRKLFF.

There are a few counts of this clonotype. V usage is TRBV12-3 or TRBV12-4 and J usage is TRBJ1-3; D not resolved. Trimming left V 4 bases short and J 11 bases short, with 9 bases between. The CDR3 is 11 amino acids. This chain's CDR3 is CASSYSEAIYF. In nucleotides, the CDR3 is TGTGCCAGCAGTTATTCAGAGGCCATATATTTT.

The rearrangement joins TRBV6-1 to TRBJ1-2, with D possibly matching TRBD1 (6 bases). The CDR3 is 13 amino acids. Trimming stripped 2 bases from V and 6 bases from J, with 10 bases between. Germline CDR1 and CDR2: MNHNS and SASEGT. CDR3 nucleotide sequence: TGTGCCAGCAGTGAACAACAGGGAGATGGCTACACCTTC. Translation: CASSEQQGDGYTF.

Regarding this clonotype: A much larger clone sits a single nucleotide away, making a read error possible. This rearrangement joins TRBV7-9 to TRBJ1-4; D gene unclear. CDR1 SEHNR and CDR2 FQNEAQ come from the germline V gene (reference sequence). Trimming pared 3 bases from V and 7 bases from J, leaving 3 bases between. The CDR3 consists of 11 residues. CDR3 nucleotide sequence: TGTGCCAGCAGCTTCTTTGAAAAACTGTTTTTT. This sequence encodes CASSFFEKLFF. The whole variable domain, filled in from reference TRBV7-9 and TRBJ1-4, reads DTGVSQNPRHKITKRGQNVTFRCDPISEHNRLYWYRQTLGQGPEFLTYFQNEAQLEKSRLLSDRFSAERPKGSFSTLEIQRTEQGDSAMYLCASSFFEKLFFGSGTQLSVL.

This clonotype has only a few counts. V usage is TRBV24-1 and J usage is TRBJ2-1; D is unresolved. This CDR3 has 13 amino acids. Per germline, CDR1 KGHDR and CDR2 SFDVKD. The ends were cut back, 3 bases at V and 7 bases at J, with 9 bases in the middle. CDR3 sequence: CATSDHQENEQFF. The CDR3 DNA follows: TGTGCCACCAGTGATCACCAGGAGAATGAGCAGTTCTTC.

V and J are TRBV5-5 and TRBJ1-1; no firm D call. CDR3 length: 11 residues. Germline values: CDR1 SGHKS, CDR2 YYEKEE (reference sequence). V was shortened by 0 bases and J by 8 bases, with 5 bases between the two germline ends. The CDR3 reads CASSLEVEAFF. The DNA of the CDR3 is TGTGCCAGCAGCTTGGAAGTGGAAGCTTTCTTT.

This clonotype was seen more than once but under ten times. CDR3 coding DNA: TGTGCCAGCAGCTCCCTTTGGGGGGCTTTGGGTGAAAAACTGTTTTTT. This encodes CASSSLWGALGEKLFF. The V gene is TRBV7-9, the J gene TRBJ1-4, with a weak D call TRBD1 (6 bases). Trimming cost V 4 bases and J 7 bases, with 19 bases left between them. The CDR3 has 16 amino acids. Germline V gene data show CDR1 as SEHNR and CDR2 as FQNEAQ (reference sequence).

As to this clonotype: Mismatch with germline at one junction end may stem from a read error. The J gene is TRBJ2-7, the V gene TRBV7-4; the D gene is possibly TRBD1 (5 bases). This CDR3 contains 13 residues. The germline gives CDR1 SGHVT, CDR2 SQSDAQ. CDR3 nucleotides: TGTGCCAGCAGGTCCGGCAGGGCCTACAAGCAGTACTTC. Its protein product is CASRSGRAYKQYF.

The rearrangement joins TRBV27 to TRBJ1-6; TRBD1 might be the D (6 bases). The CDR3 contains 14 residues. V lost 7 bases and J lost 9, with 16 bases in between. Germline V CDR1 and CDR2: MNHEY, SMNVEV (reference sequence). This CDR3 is CASKMGHDGSPLHF. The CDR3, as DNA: TGTGCCAGCAAAATGGGACATGATGGTTCACCCCTCCACTTT.

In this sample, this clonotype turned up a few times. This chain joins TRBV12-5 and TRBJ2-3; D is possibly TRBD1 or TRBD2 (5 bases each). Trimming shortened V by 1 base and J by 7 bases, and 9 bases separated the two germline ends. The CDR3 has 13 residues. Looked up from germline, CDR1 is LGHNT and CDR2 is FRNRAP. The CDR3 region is CASGLGGPNTQYF. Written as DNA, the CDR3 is TGTGCTAGTGGTTTGGGGGGACCCAATACGCAGTATTTT. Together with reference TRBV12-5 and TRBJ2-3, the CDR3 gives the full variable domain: DARVTQTPRHKVTEMGQEVTMRCQPILGHNTVFWYRQTMMQGLELLAYFRNRAPLDDSGMPKDRFSAEMPDATLATLKIQPSEPRDSAVYFCASGLGGPNTQYFGPGTRLTVL.

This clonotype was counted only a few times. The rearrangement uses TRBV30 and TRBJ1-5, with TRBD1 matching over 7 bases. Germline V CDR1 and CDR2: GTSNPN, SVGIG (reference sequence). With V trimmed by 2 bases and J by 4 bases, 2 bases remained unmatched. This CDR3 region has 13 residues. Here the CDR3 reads CAWSRDSNQPQHF. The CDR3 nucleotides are TGTGCCTGGAGTCGGGACAGTAATCAGCCCCAGCATTTT.

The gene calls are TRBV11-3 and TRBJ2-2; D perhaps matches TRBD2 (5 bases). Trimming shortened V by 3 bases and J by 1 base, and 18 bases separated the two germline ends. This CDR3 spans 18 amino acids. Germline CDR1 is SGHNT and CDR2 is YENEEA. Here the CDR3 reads CASSLPPSSGGNTGELFF. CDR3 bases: TGTGCCAGCAGCTTGCCACCATCCAGCGGCGGGAACACCGGGGAGCTGTTTTTT.

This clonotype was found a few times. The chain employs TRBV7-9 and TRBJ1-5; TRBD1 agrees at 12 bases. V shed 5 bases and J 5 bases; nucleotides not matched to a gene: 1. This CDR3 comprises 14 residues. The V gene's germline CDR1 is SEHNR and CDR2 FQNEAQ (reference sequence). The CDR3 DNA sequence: TGTGCCAGCAGCGGGGACAGGGGGCATCAGCCCCAGCATTTT. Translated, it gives CASSGDRGHQPQHF.

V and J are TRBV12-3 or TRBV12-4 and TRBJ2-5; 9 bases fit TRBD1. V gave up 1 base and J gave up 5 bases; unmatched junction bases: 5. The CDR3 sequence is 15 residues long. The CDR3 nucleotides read TGTGCCAGCAGTTTAGGAACAGGGGGCGCGGAGACCCAGTACTTC. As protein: CASSLGTGGAETQYF.

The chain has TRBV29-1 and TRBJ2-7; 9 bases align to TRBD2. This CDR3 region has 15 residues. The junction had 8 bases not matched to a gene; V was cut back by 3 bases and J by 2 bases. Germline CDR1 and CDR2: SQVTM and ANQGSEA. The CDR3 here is CSVEGLAGRAYEQYF. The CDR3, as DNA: TGCAGCGTTGAGGGGCTAGCGGGACGAGCCTACGAGCAGTACTTC.

CDR3 protein: CASPGQGASETQYF. For the CDR3, the DNA is TGTGCCAGCCCGGGACAGGGGGCGTCGGAGACCCAGTACTTC. V and J are TRBV2 and TRBJ2-5; the match to TRBD1 covers 12 bases. Germline-derived CDR1 and CDR2 are SNHLY and FYNNEI. The CDR3 sequence is 14 residues long. The trim removed 8 bases at V and 5 bases at J, leaving 6 bases unmatched.

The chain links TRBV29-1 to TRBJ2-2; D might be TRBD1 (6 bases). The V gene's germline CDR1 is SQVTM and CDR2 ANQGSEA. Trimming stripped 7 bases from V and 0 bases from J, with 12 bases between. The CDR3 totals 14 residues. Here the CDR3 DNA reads TGCAGCGGTGCCCAGGGGACGAACACCGGGGAGCTGTTTTTT. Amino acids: CSGAQGTNTGELFF.